Below are 20 T cell receptor beta chains sequenced from a single sample in a study of T cell changes during pregnancy in multiple sclerosis. Sequencing used immunoSEQ multiplex PCR; TCRdb keeps in-frame clones, though not all of them. The table shows roughly 100,000 clones, with about 90% occurring only once. The material sequenced was peripheral blood, taken after pregnancy. Every receptor here comes from a female donor with multiple sclerosis, enrolled in a pregnancy study.

The V gene is TRBV28, the J gene TRBJ1-1; D gene uncertain. V was cut by 5 bases and J by 0 bases, with 16 bases left in between. The CDR3 consists of 16 residues. Germline V lookup: CDR1 MDHEN, CDR2 SYDVKM. CDR3 nucleotides: TGTGCCAGCAGTGTATACCCAGGATACATGAACACTGAAGCTTTCTTT. Protein sequence: CASSVYPGYMNTEAFF.

J is TRBJ2-5 and V is TRBV14; a possible D gene is TRBD2 (5 bases). The CDR3 consists of 12 residues. V shed 4 bases and J shed 5 bases, with 8 bases lying between them. CDR1 is SGHDN and CDR2 is FVKESK in the germline V gene. The chain's CDR3 is CASSLREETQYF. The CDR3 bases are TGTGCCAGCAGCCTGAGGGAGGAGACCCAGTACTTC.

The rearrangement joins TRBV27 to TRBJ2-7, with no clear D. The germline gives CDR1 MNHEY, CDR2 SMNVEV (reference sequence). The ends were cut back, 3 bases at V and 5 bases at J, with 11 bases in the middle. The CDR3 contains 13 residues. The DNA for the CDR3 is TGTGCCAGCAGTTTGACCTCTCTAGACGAGCAGTACTTC. Encoded protein: CASSLTSLDEQYF.

The chain employs TRBV7-2 and TRBJ2-5; TRBD2 is a possible D gene (6 bases). The CDR3 is 14 residues long. V shed 4 bases and J shed 7 bases, with 16 bases lying between them. The germline CDR1 and CDR2 sequences are SGHTA and FQGNSA. The CDR3 loop is CASSSTSQPGTQYF. The CDR3 bases are TGTGCCAGCAGCTCAACTAGCCAACCTGGGACCCAGTACTTC.

The CDR3 sequence: CASSLAGTGQETQYF. The CDR3, as DNA: TGCGCCAGCAGCTTGGCCGGGACAGGGCAAGAGACCCAGTACTTC. This chain uses TRBV5-1 with TRBJ2-5, with 9 bases matching TRBD1. J was trimmed by 2 bases and V by 0 bases; bases with no gene match: 2. Germline V gene lookup returns CDR1 SGHRS and CDR2 YFSETQ. This CDR3 has 15 residues.

The V gene is TRBV4-2, the J gene TRBJ2-7; D perhaps matches TRBD1 (5 bases). This CDR3 has 14 residues. The ends were cut back, 1 base at V and 6 bases at J, with 13 bases in the middle. The germline V gene encodes CDR1 LGHNA and CDR2 YNFKEQ. The CDR3 DNA reads TGTGCCAGCAGCCAAGGCAGGGCGGCCCCCGAGCAGTACTTC. Translated, it gives CASSQGRAAPEQYF.

This chain connects TRBV14 to TRBJ2-1, with 7 positions matching TRBD2. V shed 4 bases, J shed 3 bases, and the junction held 9 bases outside the gene matches. Germline loops: CDR1 SGHDN, CDR2 FVKESK. The CDR3 runs 16 residues. DNA for the CDR3: TGTGCCAGCAGCCGGGCTAGCGGACGTCACTACAATGAGCAGTTCTTC. It specifies CASSRASGRHYNEQFF.

This clone came up a few times. The chain recombines TRBV19 with TRBJ2-7; weak D call: TRBD1 (6 bases). From germline, CDR1 is LNHDA and CDR2 SQIVND (reference sequence). Trimming pared 8 bases from V and 4 bases from J, leaving 9 bases between. The CDR3 sequence is 11 residues long. The CDR3 DNA reads TGTGCCAGTTCGAGGGGGTACGAGCAGTACTTC. Protein: CASSRGYEQYF.

The chain employs TRBV18 and TRBJ2-4, with 9 bases identical to TRBD2. V was clipped by 5 bases and J by 8 bases; unmatched bases: 13. The CDR3 runs 16 residues. The germline gives CDR1 KGHSH, CDR2 LQKENI. The CDR3 DNA sequence: TGTGCCAGCTCAACCCCTCGCGGGGGGGTTATGGACATTCAGTACTTC. It encodes CASSTPRGGVMDIQYF.

The chain couples TRBV28 to TRBJ2-1, with unresolved D. The V end lost 4 bases, the J end lost 2 bases, and 12 bases lay between the germline ends. CDR3 length equals 15 residues. Germline CDR1 is MDHEN and CDR2 is SYDVKM. The CDR3 loop is CASSSRSPTYNEQFF. For the CDR3, the DNA is TGTGCCAGCAGTTCACGCAGTCCCACCTACAATGAGCAGTTCTTC. Together with reference TRBV28 and TRBJ2-1, the CDR3 gives the full variable domain: DVKVTQSSRYLVKRTGEKVFLECVQDMDHENMFWYRQDPGLGLRLIYFSYDVKMKEKGDIPEGYSVSREKKERFSLILESASTNQTSMYLCASSSRSPTYNEQFFGPGTRLTVL.

This rearrangement joins TRBV2 to TRBJ2-7; TRBD2 is a possible D gene (5 bases). The germline V and J ends were trimmed by 6 bases and 0 bases, with 12 bases remaining between them. Looked up from germline, CDR1 is SNHLY and CDR2 is FYNNEI. CDR3 length: 14 residues. The CDR3 reads CASRADSGSYEQYF. Written as DNA, the CDR3 is TGTGCCAGCAGAGCGGACTCGGGCTCCTACGAGCAGTACTTC. The full variable domain, rest sourced from reference TRBV2 and TRBJ2-7, is EPEVTQTPSHQVTQMGQEVILRCVPISNHLYFYWYRQILGQKVEFLVSFYNNEISEKSEIFDDQFSVERPDGSNFTLKIRSTKLEDSAMYFCASRADSGSYEQYFGPGTRLTVT.

The chain combines TRBV28 with TRBJ1-1; D remains ambiguous. Germline lookup yields CDR1 MDHEN and CDR2 SYDVKM. The CDR3 extends over 11 amino acids. This chain's CDR3 is CGSGSRTEAFF. CDR3 DNA: TGTGGCTCGGGGAGTCGGACTGAAGCTTTCTTT.

The chain uses TRBV7-3 and TRBJ1-1; no firm D call. The CDR3 runs 14 residues. Trimming took 0 bases from V and 1 from J, leaving 6 bases between them. Germline V CDR1 and CDR2: SGHTA, FQGTGA. CDR3 region: CASSLTSGNTEAFF. For the CDR3, the DNA is TGTGCCAGCAGCTTAACTTCAGGGAACACTGAAGCTTTCTTT.

This chain connects TRBV4-1 to TRBJ2-5; D perhaps matches TRBD2 (7 bases). V lost 7 bases, J lost 5 bases, and 11 bases lay in between. The CDR3 spans 12 residues. CDR1 is MGHRA, CDR2 YSYEKL, per germline. DNA for the CDR3: TGCGCCAGCATGCGGGGGCAGGAGACCCAGTACTTC. This translates into CASMRGQETQYF.

The chain has TRBV29-1 and TRBJ1-2; D call uncertain. Germline V gives CDR1 SQVTM, CDR2 ANQGSEA. The CDR3 has 15 residues. Deletions cut 4 bases from V and 2 bases from J, with 17 bases between. The CDR3 loop reads CSVGVSGGRNYGYTF. The CDR3 nucleotides read TGCAGCGTTGGAGTGTCTGGAGGCAGGAACTATGGCTACACCTTC. Full variable domain (outside the CDR3, taken from reference TRBV29-1 and TRBJ1-2): SAVISQKPSRDICQRGTSLTIQCQVDSQVTMMFWYRQQPGQSLTLIATANQGSEATYESGFVIDKFPISRPNLTFSTLTVSNMSPEDSSIYLCSVGVSGGRNYGYTFGSGTRLTVV.

The J gene is TRBJ2-2, the V gene TRBV7-2, with D perhaps TRBD1 (5 bases). Germline V lookup: CDR1 SGHTA, CDR2 FQGNSA. CDR3 size: 14 residues. V was pared by 5 bases and J by 2 bases, with 9 bases between. Here the CDR3 DNA reads TGTGCCAGCAGCCGTGACAGTAACACCGGGGAGCTGTTTTTT. Translating gives CASSRDSNTGELFF.

The rearrangement links TRBV25-1 to TRBJ2-5; 7 nucleotides match TRBD2. The CDR3 loop spans 15 amino acids. J lost 5 bases, V lost 6 bases, and 12 bases had no gene match. From germline, CDR1 is MGHDK and CDR2 SYGVNS. CDR3 in DNA: TGTGCCAGCAGCCTAATAGAGTTGCGGGGGGAGACCCAGTACTTC. This sequence encodes CASSLIELRGETQYF.

V is TRBV7-9 and J is TRBJ2-1; 7 bases are a match to TRBD2. V shed 5 bases, J shed 13 bases, and the junction held 14 bases outside the gene matches. The germline gives CDR1 SEHNR, CDR2 FQNEAQ (reference sequence). CDR3 length equals 14 residues. The CDR3 nucleotides are TGTGCCAGCAGCCTTGGACTAGAGACAGAAGGACAGTTCTTC. Protein sequence: CASSLGLETEGQFF. Full variable domain (remainder filled in from reference TRBV7-9 and TRBJ2-1): DTGVSQNPRHKITKRGQNVTFRCDPISEHNRLYWYRQTLGQGPEFLTYFQNEAQLEKSRLLSDRFSAERPKGSFSTLEIQRTEQGDSAMYLCASSLGLETEGQFFGPGTRLTVL.

The chain is built from TRBV6-6 and TRBJ1-5, with TRBD1 as a possible D gene (5 bases). V was shortened by 7 bases and J by 6 bases, with 13 bases between the two germline ends. Germline CDR1 and CDR2: MNHNY and SVGAGI (reference sequence). The CDR3 covers 13 residues. This CDR3 is CASNGGVVQPQHF. DNA of the CDR3: TGTGCCAGCAACGGGGGGGTGGTTCAGCCCCAGCATTTT.

The chain recombines TRBV19 with TRBJ2-1; 10 bases fit TRBD2. Unmatched junction bases numbered 4, after V lost 3 bases and J lost 2 bases. This CDR3 has 16 residues. The germline V gene has CDR1 LNHDA and CDR2 SQIVND (reference sequence). The CDR3 reads CASSMGLAPPYNEQFF. DNA of the CDR3: TGTGCCAGTAGTATGGGACTAGCGCCCCCCTACAATGAGCAGTTCTTC.